Below are 23 T cell receptor beta chains sequenced from a single sample in a study of blood T cell repertoires in COVID-19. This table comes from immunoSEQ multiplex PCR, and its TCRdb copy is limited to in-frame clones, with some not included. The table shows fewer than 90,000 clones, with 85% to 90% occurring only once. The source material was peripheral blood. The receptors were sampled from a man between 65 and 85 years old with active COVID-19.

This chain connects TRBV5-1 to TRBJ1-4; TRBD1 is a possible D gene (5 bases). V lost 4 bases and J lost 4, with 11 bases in between. The CDR3 covers 14 residues. Per the germline V gene, CDR1 is SGHRS and CDR2 is YFSETQ. The CDR3 sequence is CASSPGRVNEKLFF. CDR3 in DNA: TGCGCCAGCAGCCCTGGCAGGGTTAATGAAAAACTGTTTTTT.

The V call is TRBV7-6, the J call TRBJ2-1; TRBD1 might be the D (5 bases). This CDR3 has 17 amino acids. Germline V gives CDR1 SGHVS, CDR2 FNYEAQ. The ends were cut back, 2 bases at V and 8 bases at J, with 22 bases in the middle. The CDR3 is CASSLSAGGPRADEQFF. The CDR3 DNA sequence: TGTGCCAGCAGCTTATCGGCTGGCGGCCCCAGGGCCGATGAGCAGTTCTTC.

V and J are TRBV9 and TRBJ1-1, with D unresolved. Germline V gene data show CDR1 as SGDLS and CDR2 as YYNGEE. This CDR3 has 13 residues. V was clipped by 3 bases and J by 2 bases, with 8 bases between them. The CDR3 reads CASSATLNTEAFF. DNA for the CDR3: TGTGCCAGCAGCGCAACTCTAAACACTGAAGCTTTCTTT.

The CDR3 reads CASSRGGRSPVTQYF. The CDR3 coding sequence is TGTGCCAGCAGCCGGGGGGGGCGCTCCCCGGTTACGCAGTATTTT. J is TRBJ2-3 and V is TRBV4-2, with a possible D match to TRBD2 (7 bases). This CDR3 contains 15 residues. V was pared by 4 bases and J by 8 bases, with 19 bases between. In germline, CDR1 is LGHNA, CDR2 YNFKEQ.

The genes are TRBV5-1 and TRBJ2-6, with 7 nucleotides matching TRBD1. The CDR3 contains 16 residues. CDR1 and CDR2 (germline): SGHRS, YFSETQ. V lost 9 bases, J lost 4 bases, and 13 bases stayed unmatched. The CDR3 region has the DNA TGCGCCACCTCGCTGGAGACAGGGTTCGGGGCCAACGTCCTGACTTTC. Its protein product is CATSLETGFGANVLTF.

The J gene is TRBJ2-7, the V gene TRBV30, with D maybe TRBD2 (6 bases). The V end was cut by 8 bases, the J end by 2 bases, with 13 bases between. The CDR3 covers 12 residues. In germline, CDR1 is GTSNPN, CDR2 SVGIG (reference sequence). CDR3 bases: TGTGCCACCCGTAGCGGCCCCTACGAGCAGTACTTC. Translating gives CATRSGPYEQYF.

The chain recombines TRBV6-5 with TRBJ2-1, with 8 bases aligning to TRBD1. Germline V gene data show CDR1 as MNHEY and CDR2 as SVGAGI. There are 13 residues in the CDR3. The V and J ends lost 6 bases and 9 bases, in that order; junction bases with no gene match: 7. The CDR3 bases are TGTGCCAGCAGCCCGGACAGGGTCGCTGAGCAGTTCTTC. Its protein product is CASSPDRVAEQFF.

The CDR3 nucleotides read TGCGCCAGCAGCTTGGTGCCTAGCGGGAACACCGGGGAGCTGTTTTTT. It yields the protein CASSLVPSGNTGELFF. This chain uses TRBV5-1 with TRBJ2-2, with TRBD2 matching 7 bases. The CDR3 is made up of 16 amino acids. V trimming: 0 bases; J trimming: 1 base; junction bases outside the gene matches: 3. The germline CDR1 and CDR2 sequences are SGHRS and YFSETQ.

V usage is TRBV7-9 and J usage is TRBJ1-4, with no clear D. V dropped 4 bases and J dropped 6 bases, with 9 bases sitting between them. This CDR3 has 13 amino acids. The germline CDR1 and CDR2 sequences are SEHNR and FQNEAQ (reference sequence). The CDR3: CASSSGLDEKLFF. For the CDR3, the DNA is TGTGCCAGCAGCTCTGGCCTGGATGAAAAACTGTTTTTT.

This sequence joins TRBV27 and TRBJ2-2; TRBD2 matches 13 bases. The CDR3 has 16 residues. Germline loops: CDR1 MNHEY, CDR2 SMNVEV (reference sequence). Germline trimming cut 6 bases from V and 7 bases from J; bases unmatched to any gene: 8. This CDR3 reads CASSRGLAGFGGELFF. CDR3 coding DNA: TGTGCCAGCAGCCGGGGACTAGCGGGATTTGGCGGGGAGCTGTTTTTT.

CDR3 residues: CASTQGASGRASFYNEQFF. CDR3 nucleotides: TGTGCCAGCACTCAGGGGGCTAGCGGGAGGGCCTCGTTCTACAATGAGCAGTTCTTC. The chain links TRBV28 to TRBJ2-1; 12 nucleotides align to TRBD2. The CDR3 contains 19 residues. Germline V gene sequence: CDR1 MDHEN, CDR2 SYDVKM. Losses at the gene ends were 7 bases for V and 3 bases for J; bases not matched to a gene: 16.

V usage is TRBV6-2 or TRBV6-3 and J usage is TRBJ2-5; TRBD2 matches at 10 bases. The CDR3 is made up of 16 amino acids. CDR1 and CDR2 from the germline V gene are MNHEY and SVGEGT. J gave up 4 bases and V 2 bases, and 7 bases lay outside the gene matches. Here the CDR3 reads CASSYPGLARGETQYF. CDR3 in DNA: TGTGCCAGCAGTTACCCGGGACTAGCGAGAGGAGAGACCCAGTACTTC.

The chain couples TRBV11-3 to TRBJ2-6, with D perhaps matching TRBD1 (6 bases). Germline loops: CDR1 SGHNT, CDR2 YENEEA. The CDR3 totals 20 residues. Trimming took 0 bases from V and 0 from J, leaving 18 bases between them. In nucleotides, the CDR3 is TGTGCCAGCAGCTTAGATGGGTGGGGACACGGTAACTCTGGGGCCAACGTCCTGACTTTC. It yields the protein CASSLDGWGHGNSGANVLTF.

The J gene is TRBJ1-6, the V gene TRBV9; weak D call: TRBD1 (5 bases). The germline V and J ends were trimmed by 6 bases and 0 bases, with 7 bases remaining between them. Germline loops: CDR1 SGDLS, CDR2 YYNGEE. This CDR3 region has 14 residues. The CDR3: CASTGGSYNSPLHF. CDR3 bases: TGTGCCAGCACGGGGGGCTCCTATAATTCACCCCTCCACTTT.

The chain has TRBV25-1 and TRBJ2-1; 8 nucleotides match TRBD2. J gave up 4 bases and V 1 base, and 3 bases lay outside the gene matches. The CDR3 loop spans 15 amino acids. Germline V gene data show CDR1 as MGHDK and CDR2 as SYGVNS. This chain's CDR3 is CASSEWSSGYNEQFF. In DNA form, the CDR3 reads TGTGCCAGCAGTGAATGGTCTAGCGGGTACAATGAGCAGTTCTTC.

The chain uses TRBV19 and TRBJ2-1; D possibly corresponds to TRBD2 (6 bases). The CDR3 extends over 14 amino acids. V was pared by 1 base and J by 9 bases, with 13 bases between. CDR1 and CDR2 from the germline V gene are LNHDA and SQIVND (reference sequence). The CDR3 loop is CASSIGGGNVEQFF. CDR3 nucleotides: TGTGCCAGTAGTATAGGGGGCGGGAACGTTGAGCAGTTCTTC.

The J gene is TRBJ2-1, the V gene TRBV11-3; 14 bases match TRBD2. CDR3 length: 18 amino acids. Germline CDR1 and CDR2: SGHNT and YENEEA. With 1 base clipped from V and 5 bases from J, the junction kept 7 bases outside the gene matches. The CDR3 sequence: CASSLGGLAGAGDNEQFF. The CDR3 bases are TGTGCCAGCAGCTTAGGGGGACTAGCGGGAGCTGGGGACAATGAGCAGTTCTTC.

The rearrangement uses TRBV7-8 and TRBJ2-5; 10 bases line up with TRBD1. The CDR3 spans 15 residues. Germline CDR1 and CDR2: SGHVS and FQNEAQ. V lost 5 bases to trimming and J lost 5 bases; unmatched junction nucleotides: 8. CDR3 in amino acids: CASSSETGGWETQYF. The CDR3 DNA sequence: TGTGCCAGCAGCAGCGAGACAGGGGGCTGGGAGACCCAGTACTTC.

V gene TRBV5-1 combines with J gene TRBJ2-7; 10 bases map to TRBD1. The CDR3 totals 15 residues. In germline, CDR1 is SGHRS, CDR2 YFSETQ. V was clipped by 0 bases and J by 1 base; unmatched bases: 1. CDR3 residues: CASSLGGQGSYEQYF. CDR3 DNA sequence: TGCGCCAGCAGCTTGGGGGGACAGGGGTCCTACGAGCAGTACTTC.

This sequence joins TRBV28 and TRBJ1-3, with 8 bases identical to TRBD1. The J segment lost 4 bases and the V segment lost 7 bases, leaving 9 bases of the junction unmatched. CDR1 and CDR2 from the germline V gene are MDHEN and SYDVKM. This CDR3 has 15 residues. The CDR3 sequence is CASNPAQGAGNTIYF. The CDR3, as DNA: TGTGCCAGCAACCCCGCGCAGGGGGCGGGAAACACCATATATTTT.

This chain joins TRBV3-1 (or the pseudogene TRBV3-2) and TRBJ2-1, with TRBD1 identical over 7 bases. V lost 0 bases, J lost 10 bases, and 15 bases stayed unmatched. CDR3 size: 17 residues. Germline-derived CDR1 and CDR2 are LGHDT and YNNKEL (reference sequence). CDR3 loop: CASSQDPGLKRGREQFF. CDR3 nucleotide sequence: TGTGCCAGCAGCCAAGATCCGGGTCTGAAGAGGGGGCGGGAGCAGTTCTTC.

The J gene is TRBJ2-5, the V gene TRBV5-5; 7 bases agree with TRBD2. This CDR3 contains 14 residues. V gave up 5 bases and J gave up 0 bases; unmatched junction bases: 4. The germline V gene encodes CDR1 SGHKS and CDR2 YYEKEE (reference sequence). For the CDR3, the DNA is TGTGCCAGCAGATGGGGAGGGGACCAAGAGACCCAGTACTTC. This encodes CASRWGGDQETQYF.

This clone was picked up one time. V and J are TRBV6-5 and TRBJ2-3, with D tentatively TRBD2 (5 bases). This CDR3 comprises 13 residues. CDR1 and CDR2 from the germline V gene are MNHEY and SVGAGI. V lost 2 bases to trimming and J lost 5 bases, with 8 bases between them. The CDR3 sequence: CASSYPGLDTQYF. CDR3 coding DNA: TGTGCCAGCAGTTACCCCGGACTAGATACGCAGTATTTT.